The 27 T cell receptor beta chains below all came from one sample that was sequenced in a study of T cells in Graves' hyperthyroidism and ophthalmopathy. There were TCR beta CDR3 regions amplified from RNA transcripts. In the first-round RT-PCR of the TCR CDR3, the HTBI primer set was used. From the multiplex PCR reads, TCRdb called clonotypes with MiXCR, one entry per CDR3 protein. This sample has fewer than 400,000 distinct CDR3 sequences, with roughly 13% found just once. Sequenced sample: blood. All receptors derive from a man aged 45-65 years with Graves' ophthalmopathy.

This clonotype was recorded at least ten times. V gene TRBV27 combines with J gene TRBJ2-3; no firm D call. The CDR3 is 17 amino acids. The germline V gene has CDR1 MNHEY and CDR2 SMNVEV (reference sequence). The V gene lost 2 bases and the J gene lost 1 base, with 16 bases spanning the gap. CDR3 residues: CASSLVGEPHRTDTQYF. CDR3 in DNA: TGTGCCAGCAGTTTAGTCGGCGAACCCCACCGCACAGATACGCAGTATTTT.

This clonotype has just a few counts. This chain links TRBV10-3 with TRBJ2-1; 9 nucleotides line up with TRBD2. Trimming cost V 2 bases and J 5 bases; bases outside gene matches: 4. The germline CDR1 and CDR2 sequences are ENHRY and SYGVKD. This CDR3 spans 15 amino acids. The CDR3 bases are TGTGCCATCAGTGAGATTCTAGCGGGAAACAATGAGCAGTTCTTC. Amino acid sequence: CAISEILAGNNEQFF.

In this sample, this clonotype turned up a few times. The V gene is TRBV25-1, the J gene TRBJ2-1, with 12 bases aligning to TRBD2. Germline V gene data show CDR1 as MGHDK and CDR2 as SYGVNS. The CDR3 is made up of 14 amino acids. Trimming removed 6 bases from V and 4 bases from J; junction bases left unmatched: 1. CDR3 in DNA: TGTGCCAGCAGGACTAGCGGGAGATACAATGAGCAGTTCTTC. Protein product: CASRTSGRYNEQFF.

The chain recombines TRBV6-2 or TRBV6-3 with TRBJ2-2; possible D gene TRBD1, 6 bases. Trimming stripped 11 bases from V and 5 bases from J, with 12 bases between. This CDR3 is 12 amino acids long. Germline lookup yields CDR1 MNHEY and CDR2 SVGEGT. This chain's CDR3 is CASDSWTGELFF. CDR3 in DNA: TGTGCCTCGGACAGCTGGACCGGGGAGCTGTTTTTT.

There are many counts of this clonotype. The V gene is TRBV10-3, the J gene TRBJ2-1; 8 positions agree with TRBD2. Germline trimming cut 8 bases from V and 2 bases from J; bases unmatched to any gene: 11. The CDR3 extends over 16 amino acids. CDR1 and CDR2 from the germline V gene are ENHRY and SYGVKD. The CDR3 nucleotides read TGTGCCATCCACCCTGCGGGGGGAAACCCCTACAATGAGCAGTTCTTC. Its translation: CAIHPAGGNPYNEQFF.

This clonotype appeared many times. The V call is TRBV7-3, the J call TRBJ2-1, with D unresolved. CDR1 and CDR2 from the germline V gene are SGHTA and FQGTGA. CDR3 size: 14 residues. V was pared by 2 bases and J by 5 bases, with 10 bases between. The CDR3 reads CASSLLVTDNEQFF. Here the CDR3 DNA reads TGTGCCAGCAGCTTATTGGTTACGGACAATGAGCAGTTCTTC.

The table lists this clonotype with many counts. V gene TRBV19 combines with J gene TRBJ1-5; TRBD1 is a possible D gene (6 bases). Trimming pared 5 bases from V and 15 bases from J, leaving 20 bases between. Germline CDR1 is LNHDA and CDR2 is SQIVND (reference sequence). This CDR3 comprises 13 residues. The CDR3 nucleotides read TGTGCCAGTAGTTCGTTTACCGGGACACCTCTGCATTTT. Translated, it gives CASSSFTGTPLHF.

This clonotype was seen repeatedly, ten times or more. The chain employs TRBV2 and TRBJ1-5; weak D call: TRBD1 (5 bases). Trimming took 7 bases from V and 2 from J, leaving 12 bases between them. The CDR3 is made up of 14 amino acids. CDR1 and CDR2 (germline): SNHLY, FYNNEI. The CDR3 bases are TGTGCCAGCACCGCGGACATTCGCAATCAGCCCCAGCATTTT. As protein: CASTADIRNQPQHF.

There are many counts of this clonotype. The rearrangement uses TRBV18 and TRBJ2-5; D may correspond to TRBD1 or TRBD2 (5 bases each). Germline-derived CDR1 and CDR2 are KGHSH and LQKENI. Trimming left V 5 bases short and J 13 bases short, with 23 bases between. CDR3 length equals 14 residues. CDR3 amino acids: CASSSSGGVAPLYF. DNA of the CDR3: TGTGCCAGCTCATCCAGTGGGGGAGTGGCCCCTCTGTACTTC. Full variable domain (remainder filled in from reference TRBV18 and TRBJ2-5): NAGVMQNPRHLVRRRGQEARLRCSPMKGHSHVYWYRQLPEEGLKFMVYLQKENIIDESGMPKERFSAEFPKEGPSILRIQQVVRGDSAAYFCASSSSGGVAPLYFGPGTRLLVL.

In this sample, this clonotype turned up many times. This sequence joins TRBV7-8 and TRBJ2-5, with D perhaps matching TRBD1 or TRBD2 (5 bases each). With 7 bases removed from V and 5 bases from J, the gap between germline ends came to 14 bases. The CDR3 loop spans 13 amino acids. Germline lookup yields CDR1 SGHVS and CDR2 FQNEAQ. The DNA for the CDR3 is TGTGCCAGCACCCCCAGGGACGGGGAGACCCAGTACTTC. Translating it yields CASTPRDGETQYF.

The chain has TRBV3-1 and TRBJ1-6; perhaps TRBD1 as D (5 bases). Deletions cut 3 bases from V and 7 bases from J, with 7 bases between. The CDR3 length is 13 residues. Germline V gives CDR1 LGHDT, CDR2 YNNKEL (reference sequence). CDR3 amino acids: CASSQGTNSPLHF. The CDR3 DNA is TGTGCCAGCAGCCAGGGGACGAATTCACCCCTCCACTTT.

This clonotype was detected only a few times. The J gene is TRBJ2-7, the V gene TRBV29-1, with D perhaps TRBD1 or TRBD2 (5 bases each). V lost 4 bases to trimming and J lost 2 bases, with 18 bases between them. Per the germline V gene, CDR1 is SQVTM and CDR2 is ANQGSEA. CDR3 length: 15 amino acids. CDR3 DNA sequence: TGCAGCGTTGCCGGGACGGGCGCTTTGGCCTACGAGCAGTACTTC. It encodes CSVAGTGALAYEQYF.

This clonotype has a count of ten or more. The chain joins TRBV13 to TRBJ2-2; D is unresolved. V was shortened by 5 bases and J by 0 bases, with 16 bases between the two germline ends. CDR1 and CDR2 from the germline V gene are PRHDT and FYEKMQ (reference sequence). The CDR3 extends over 17 amino acids. The CDR3: CASSPRIVSSNTGELFF. The CDR3, as DNA: TGTGCCAGCAGCCCTAGGATCGTCAGCTCGAACACCGGGGAGCTGTTTTTT.

This clonotype appeared many times. The rearrangement links TRBV2 to TRBJ2-7, with TRBD1 as a possible D gene (5 bases). The CDR3 has 14 amino acids. Germline V lookup: CDR1 SNHLY, CDR2 FYNNEI. V was trimmed by 4 bases and J by 0 bases, leaving 10 bases between them. The CDR3 spells CASSGTPNSYEQYF. CDR3 nucleotides: TGTGCCAGCAGTGGGACACCTAACTCCTACGAGCAGTACTTC.

This clonotype was counted many times. The chain combines TRBV7-9 with TRBJ2-1; TRBD2 matches at 9 bases. V lost 5 bases and J lost 0; bases outside the gene matches: 17. Germline CDR1 and CDR2: SEHNR and FQNEAQ (reference sequence). This CDR3 contains 20 residues. This CDR3 reads CASSPSSRLAGRSSYNEQFF. The CDR3 DNA sequence: TGTGCCAGCAGCCCCTCCTCGAGGCTAGCGGGAAGGAGCTCCTACAATGAGCAGTTCTTC. Together with reference TRBV7-9 and TRBJ2-1, the CDR3 gives the full variable domain: DTGVSQNPRHKITKRGQNVTFRCDPISEHNRLYWYRQTLGQGPEFLTYFQNEAQLEKSRLLSDRFSAERPKGSFSTLEIQRTEQGDSAMYLCASSPSSRLAGRSSYNEQFFGPGTRLTVL.

This clonotype was counted at least ten times. The chain combines TRBV15 with TRBJ1-1; D may be TRBD1 (5 bases). V was clipped by 2 bases and J by 0 bases, with 13 bases between them. The germline V gene encodes CDR1 LNHNV and CDR2 YYDKDF (reference sequence). The CDR3 is 16 residues long. The CDR3 DNA reads as TGTGCCACCAGCAGAAACCACCCGACAGTGAACACTGAAGCTTTCTTT. Translating gives CATSRNHPTVNTEAFF.

On this clonotype: It may be a read error: a sequence one base away is much more abundant. The rearrangement links TRBV7-9 to TRBJ2-1; 8 bases align to TRBD2. V shed 2 bases and J 7 bases; nucleotides not matched to a gene: 4. This CDR3 comprises 14 residues. Looked up from germline, CDR1 is SEHNR and CDR2 is FQNEAQ (reference sequence). CDR3: CASSLTGLGNEQFF. In nucleotides, the CDR3 is TGTGCCAGCAGCTTAACGGGACTAGGGAATGAGCAGTTCTTC. The full variable domain, in which reference TRBV7-9 and TRBJ2-1 provide the parts outside the CDR3, is DTGVSQNPRHKITKRGQNVTFRCDPISEHNRLYWYRQTLGQGPEFLTYFQNEAQLEKSRLLSDRFSAERPKGSFSTLEIQRTEQGDSAMYLCASSLTGLGNEQFFGPGTRLTVL.

The chain recombines TRBV5-1 with TRBJ2-7; D is uncertain. This CDR3 contains 15 residues. The germline gives CDR1 SGHRS, CDR2 YFSETQ. V dropped 3 bases and J dropped 5 bases, with 18 bases sitting between them. In DNA form, the CDR3 reads TGCGCCAGCAGCTCGACGGAACCAGTTTTGGACGAGCAGTACTTC. It translates to CASSSTEPVLDEQYF.

The table lists this clonotype with a few counts. In DNA form, the CDR3 reads TGCGCCAGCAGCTTGCAGGACGTCGGGTATGGCTACACCTTC. Protein product: CASSLQDVGYGYTF. The chain links TRBV5-1 to TRBJ1-2; no clear D gene. The germline CDR1 and CDR2 sequences are SGHRS and YFSETQ. Trimming took off 1 base at V and 5 bases at J, with 12 bases between the two ends. The CDR3 loop spans 14 amino acids. Drawing the rest from reference TRBV5-1 and TRBJ1-2, the complete variable domain is KAGVTQTPRYLIKTRGQQVTLSCSPISGHRSVSWYQQTPGQGLQFLFEYFSETQRNKGNFPGRFSGRQFSNSRSEMNVSTLELGDSALYLCASSLQDVGYGYTFGSGTRLTVV.

This clonotype has a handful of counts. The chain recombines TRBV6-5 with TRBJ2-7; 8 nucleotides match TRBD1. The CDR3 is 16 amino acids. Germline V gives CDR1 MNHEY, CDR2 SVGAGI. J was trimmed by 2 bases and V by 0 bases; bases with no gene match: 6. CDR3 amino acids: CASSYSYRGSTYEQYF. The CDR3 DNA reads TGTGCCAGCAGTTACTCTTACAGGGGGTCAACCTACGAGCAGTACTTC.

This clonotype has at least ten counts. The chain links TRBV6-1 to TRBJ2-5; 7 positions agree with TRBD2. J was trimmed by 0 bases and V by 6 bases; bases with no gene match: 10. The germline V gene encodes CDR1 MNHNS and CDR2 SASEGT. The CDR3 sequence is 16 residues long. The CDR3 DNA sequence: TGTGCCAGCAGCCTAACCGGCGGGGGTGACCAAGAGACCCAGTACTTC. It encodes CASSLTGGGDQETQYF.

This chain links TRBV7-9 with TRBJ2-1, with 13 nucleotides matching TRBD2. CDR1 and CDR2 from the germline V gene are SEHNR and FQNEAQ (reference sequence). Germline trimming cut 4 bases from V and 8 bases from J; bases unmatched to any gene: 5. The CDR3 has 15 amino acids. In DNA, the CDR3 is TGTGCCAGCAGCTGGACTAGCGGGAGTACTTATGAGCAGTTCTTC. It is translated as CASSWTSGSTYEQFF.

This clonotype was seen at least ten times. The rearrangement joins TRBV2 to TRBJ2-7, with D perhaps TRBD1 or TRBD2 (6 bases each). This CDR3 has 13 amino acids. The germline V gene has CDR1 SNHLY and CDR2 FYNNEI. Trimming removed 8 bases from V and 6 bases from J, with 17 bases in between. The CDR3 reads CASRGTPMSEQYF. CDR3 bases: TGTGCCAGCCGGGGGACACCTATGAGCGAGCAGTACTTC.

V is TRBV19 and J is TRBJ2-2; 8 bases agree with TRBD1. This CDR3 has 16 amino acids. Trimming cost V 7 bases and J 3 bases; bases outside gene matches: 10. Germline lookup yields CDR1 LNHDA and CDR2 SQIVND (reference sequence). The CDR3 reads CASMRRQGSYTGELFF. CDR3 nucleotide sequence: TGTGCCAGTATGAGAAGACAGGGGAGCTACACCGGGGAGCTGTTTTTT.

Ten or more counts support this clonotype. The chain is built from TRBV10-3 and TRBJ2-7; weak D call: TRBD2 (6 bases). Trimming took 4 bases from V and 2 from J, leaving 9 bases between them. Germline-derived CDR1 and CDR2 are ENHRY and SYGVKD. CDR3 size: 13 residues. The CDR3 protein is CAISARETYEQYF. DNA for the CDR3: TGTGCCATCAGTGCCCGGGAGACCTACGAGCAGTACTTC.

This clonotype was counted many times. This chain links TRBV4-1 with TRBJ2-3, with 8 bases lining up with TRBD2. The CDR3 covers 17 residues. J lost 0 bases, V lost 1 base, and 6 bases had no gene match. The germline V gene encodes CDR1 MGHRA and CDR2 YSYEKL. The CDR3 is CASSQAAGGLSTDTQYF. For the CDR3, the DNA is TGCGCCAGCAGCCAAGCGGCGGGAGGACTTAGCACAGATACGCAGTATTTT.

In this sample, this clonotype turned up a few times. J is TRBJ2-7 and V is TRBV20-1; 8 positions agree with TRBD1. J lost 5 bases, V lost 6 bases, and 6 bases had no gene match. The CDR3 has 12 amino acids. CDR1 DFQATT and CDR2 SNEGSKA come from the germline V gene (reference sequence). The CDR3 DNA reads as TGCAGTGCCGGACAGGGTTACCACGAGCAGTACTTC. It encodes CSAGQGYHEQYF.